This TCR beta chain comes out of a study of Graves' ophthalmopathy and Graves' hyperthyroidism. The CDR3 extends over 15 amino acids. V trimming: 5 bases; J trimming: 5 bases; junction bases outside the gene matches: 7. The germline CDR1 and CDR2 sequences are SEHNR and FQNEAQ (reference sequence). The diagnosis combined clinical symptoms, thyroxine, TRAb, thyroid ultrasound and orbital computed tomography scans. Only a few counts were recorded for this clonotype. Its antigen is currently unknown. CDR3 regions of TCR beta were amplified from RNA transcripts. After a first-round RT-PCR with HTBI primers, a second-round multiplex PCR was run. TCRdb re-analysed the multiplex PCR reads in MiXCR, keeping a single row per CDR3 protein. In the table there are 650,000 to 900,000 distinct CDR3 sequences, roughly two fifths of which are singletons. Whole-study findings and limits: Sensitivity of about 67% and specificity of less than 75% were achieved by the model that predicted ophthalmopathy progression.

The specimen was peripheral blood. The chain links TRBV7-9 to TRBJ1-4; 8 positions agree with TRBD1. This clonotype originated in an adult man with Graves' ophthalmopathy. CDR3 nucleotides: TGTGCCAGCAGCCAGACAGGGGCCAGAAATGAAAAACTGTTTTTT. Translation gives CASSQTGARNEKLFF.